The T cell receptor (beta chain) under discussion was sequenced for a study of ipilimumab plus nivolumab after autologous stem cell transplantation. Across the whole study: Median doses per patient: roughly 5 ipilimumab, under 10 nivolumab. The myeloma cohort included high-risk transplant-naive patients and patients relapsing within 3 years of a first autologous transplant. Study-level points and caveats: The authors say TCR, Treg and microbiome findings warrant further study.

The germline gives CDR1 KGHSH, CDR2 LQKENI. Trimming shortened V by 6 bases and J by 3 bases, and 11 bases separated the two germline ends. The CDR3 loop spans 14 amino acids. Patients received nivolumab 3 mg/kg at weeks 1, 4, 7, 10, then fortnightly to week 26. Clones were read by immunoSEQ multiplex PCR, and TCRdb kept only the in-frame ones, dropping some. The table records some 43,000 clones, roughly 90% of them present only once. As to this clone: Its antigen is undetermined.

This clonotype was sampled from a male donor with multiple myeloma. Sequencing used PBMCs, obtained in a trial of ipilimumab plus nivolumab as post-transplant consolidation. The chain recombines TRBV18 with TRBJ2-2; D unresolved. CDR3 coding DNA: TGTGCCAGCTCCCCCACATGGGACACCGGGGAGCTGTTTTTT. Translated, it gives CASSPTWDTGELFF.